Listed below are T cell receptor beta chains from one sample, sequenced in a study of shared clonotypes between healthy human individuals. TCRdb keeps only in-frame clones here, not all; method: immunoSEQ multiplex PCR. The sample consists of approximately 350,000 clones, about 96% of them appearing once. Sequenced sample: memory CD8+ T cells sorted from blood. These receptor sequences come from a man under 40 in good health. CDR3s include the opening cysteine and the closing phenylalanine or tryptophan. Each record gives: J gene, clone size, V gene, D gene, CDR3 DNA, CDR3 protein. A D gene is named only where the DNA matches it firmly. Size values are once, few and many counts, or a class for expanded clones, and some rows have none.

j_gene: TRBJ1-5
abundance: NA
v_gene: TRBV6-1
d_gene: TRBD1
CDR3nt: TGTGCCAGCAGTGAAGCGCCAGGGGGCCCAGATCAGCCCCAGCATTTT
CDR3aa: CASSEAPGGPDQPQHF

j_gene: TRBJ1-1
abundance: few
v_gene: TRBV7-3
d_gene: TRBD1
CDR3nt: TGTGCCAGCAGCTCAACAGGGGCCACTGAAGCTTTCTTT
CDR3aa: CASSSTGATEAFF

j_gene: TRBJ2-7
abundance: NA
v_gene: TRBV7-8
d_gene: NA
CDR3nt: TGTGCCAGCAGCTTAGAAGGGGGAACGGGATTCGGTTACGAGCAGTACTTC
CDR3aa: CASSLEGGTGFGYEQYF

j_gene: TRBJ2-7
abundance: NA
v_gene: TRBV6-1
d_gene: NA
CDR3nt: TGTGCCAGCACCCGGACAGATCTCTCCTACGAGCAGTACTTC
CDR3aa: CASTRTDLSYEQYF

j_gene: TRBJ1-1
abundance: once
v_gene: TRBV18
d_gene: NA
CDR3nt: TGTGCCAGCTCAGGGAGCACTGAAGCTTTCTTT
CDR3aa: CASSGSTEAFF

j_gene: TRBJ2-6
abundance: NA
v_gene: TRBV7-2
d_gene: NA
CDR3nt: TGTGCCAGCAGCTTAGTGCGAGGTGGCGGCTTTCCTGGGGCCAACGTCCTGACTTTC
CDR3aa: CASSLVRGGGFPGANVLTF

j_gene: TRBJ1-1
abundance: NA
v_gene: TRBV7-9
d_gene: NA
CDR3nt: TGTGCCAGCAGCTTAGAGGGGGAGGGTACCTGTAACACTGAAGCTTTCTTT
CDR3aa: CASSLEGEGTCNTEAFF

j_gene: TRBJ2-5
abundance: NA
v_gene: TRBV13
d_gene: NA
CDR3nt: TGTGCCAGCAGCTTAGAAAGATCGGTCGGGGAGACCCAGTACTTC
CDR3aa: CASSLERSVGETQYF

j_gene: TRBJ2-5
abundance: few
v_gene: TRBV4-2
d_gene: NA
CDR3nt: TGTGCCAGCAGCCAAGGCATCCTAGTGGGCGAGACCCAGTACTTC
CDR3aa: CASSQGILVGETQYF

j_gene: TRBJ2-3
abundance: NA
v_gene: TRBV7-3
d_gene: NA
CDR3nt: TGTGCCAGCAGCTTATCAGGGGGCGCGGGTAGCGGGAGCACAGATACGCAGTATTTT
CDR3aa: CASSLSGGAGSGSTDTQYF

j_gene: TRBJ2-5
abundance: NA
v_gene: TRBV29-1
d_gene: TRBD1
CDR3nt: TGCAGCGTTGCGGACAGGGCTTTCCGAGAGACCCAGTACTTC
CDR3aa: CSVADRAFRETQYF

j_gene: TRBJ2-2
abundance: few
v_gene: TRBV7-6
d_gene: NA
CDR3nt: TGTGCCAGCAGCTTAGGGTCCGGGGAGCTGTTTTTT
CDR3aa: CASSLGSGELFF

j_gene: TRBJ2-7
abundance: once
v_gene: TRBV7-9
d_gene: NA
CDR3nt: TGTGCCAGCAGCTTTCTCACTTCCTACGAGCAGTACTTC
CDR3aa: CASSFLTSYEQYF

j_gene: TRBJ1-5
abundance: NA
v_gene: TRBV7-2
d_gene: NA
CDR3nt: TGTGCCAGCAGCCCGACAGTGAATCAGCCCCAGCATTTT
CDR3aa: CASSPTVNQPQHF

j_gene: TRBJ2-3
abundance: NA
v_gene: TRBV19
d_gene: TRBD2
CDR3nt: TGTGCCAGTAGTTTTCTAGCGGGGAGCACAGATACGCAGTATTTT
CDR3aa: CASSFLAGSTDTQYF

j_gene: TRBJ2-7
abundance: NA
v_gene: TRBV9
d_gene: TRBD1
CDR3nt: TGTGCCAGCAGCGTAGAAATCGGGACAGGTTACGAGCAGTACTTC
CDR3aa: CASSVEIGTGYEQYF

j_gene: TRBJ2-7
abundance: NA
v_gene: TRBV20-1
d_gene: NA
CDR3nt: TGCAGTGCTAGACAGGACGAGCAGTACTTC
CDR3aa: CSARQDEQYF

j_gene: TRBJ2-2
abundance: NA
v_gene: TRBV19
d_gene: NA
CDR3nt: TGTGCCAGTACCACCACCGGGGAGCTGTTTTTT
CDR3aa: CASTTTGELFF

j_gene: TRBJ2-2
abundance: NA
v_gene: TRBV5-4
d_gene: TRBD2
CDR3nt: TGTGCCAGCAGCTTGGTCACACGCGGGAGGGCCACCGGGGAGCTGTTTTTT
CDR3aa: CASSLVTRGRATGELFF

j_gene: TRBJ2-1
abundance: once
v_gene: TRBV5-1
d_gene: TRBD2
CDR3nt: TGCGCCAGCAGCTTGGAGGTCGGCAGGGTAAGCGGGAGGGCCTACAATGAGCAGTTCTTC
CDR3aa: CASSLEVGRVSGRAYNEQFF

j_gene: TRBJ2-1
abundance: NA
v_gene: TRBV30
d_gene: NA
CDR3nt: TGTGCCTGGAGTGTTCGCGGTAATGAGCAGTTCTTC
CDR3aa: CAWSVRGNEQFF

j_gene: TRBJ2-1
abundance: NA
v_gene: TRBV9
d_gene: TRBD2
CDR3nt: TGTGCCAGCACCGTAGCGGGGAGCTCCTACAATGAGCAGTTCTTC
CDR3aa: CASTVAGSSYNEQFF

j_gene: TRBJ1-2
abundance: NA
v_gene: TRBV15
d_gene: NA
CDR3nt: TGTGCCACCAGCAGAGATCTGGCAAGAACTAACTATGGCTACACCTTC
CDR3aa: CATSRDLARTNYGYTF

j_gene: TRBJ2-1
abundance: NA
v_gene: TRBV5-1
d_gene: NA
CDR3nt: TGCGCCAGCAGCTTGGAGGGACACCCCTACAATGAGCAGTTCTTC
CDR3aa: CASSLEGHPYNEQFF

j_gene: TRBJ2-1
abundance: NA
v_gene: TRBV7-9
d_gene: TRBD2
CDR3nt: TGTGCCAGCAGCCCTCGTGGAGCGGGAGGGTTAATCAATGAGCAGTTCTTC
CDR3aa: CASSPRGAGGLINEQFF

j_gene: TRBJ1-2
abundance: NA
v_gene: TRBV5-1
d_gene: TRBD1
CDR3nt: TGCGCCAGCAGCCCTTCCGGGACAGGGTTGGGCTACACCTTC
CDR3aa: CASSPSGTGLGYTF

j_gene: TRBJ2-7
abundance: NA
v_gene: TRBV2
d_gene: NA
CDR3nt: TGTGCCAGCAGTGGTGACACGGAGTTACCCTACGAGCAGTACTTC
CDR3aa: CASSGDTELPYEQYF

j_gene: TRBJ1-5
abundance: NA
v_gene: TRBV4-1
d_gene: NA
CDR3nt: TGCGCCAGCAGCCAAGACCGGGGGTCAGGGCCCCAGCATTTT
CDR3aa: CASSQDRGSGPQHF

j_gene: TRBJ1-1
abundance: NA
v_gene: TRBV6-9
d_gene: TRBD1
CDR3nt: TGTGCCAGCAGTTACCGTTACAGGGGGGAGAACACTGAAGCTTTCTTT
CDR3aa: CASSYRYRGENTEAFF

j_gene: TRBJ2-3
abundance: NA
v_gene: TRBV29-1
d_gene: TRBD2
CDR3nt: TGCAGCGTTCGTCTTAGCGGGAGCCCAGATACGCAGTATTTT
CDR3aa: CSVRLSGSPDTQYF

j_gene: TRBJ2-4
abundance: NA
v_gene: TRBV5-6
d_gene: TRBD2
CDR3nt: TGTGCCAGCAGCCCGGGGGGGGCCAAAAACATTCAGTACTTC
CDR3aa: CASSPGGAKNIQYF

j_gene: TRBJ2-6
abundance: NA
v_gene: TRBV6-6
d_gene: TRBD1
CDR3nt: TGTGCCAGCAGTCAAGACAGGGGATCTGGGGCCAACGTCCTGACTTTC
CDR3aa: CASSQDRGSGANVLTF

j_gene: TRBJ2-6
abundance: NA
v_gene: TRBV28
d_gene: NA
CDR3nt: TGTGCCAGCATGGGACGGGGGACGCGGGCCAACGTCCTGACTTTC
CDR3aa: CASMGRGTRANVLTF

j_gene: TRBJ2-5
abundance: NA
v_gene: TRBV5-1
d_gene: TRBD2
CDR3nt: TGCGCCAGCAGCTTGGGGGCTAGCGGGCCCCAAGAGACCCAGTACTTC
CDR3aa: CASSLGASGPQETQYF

j_gene: TRBJ2-1
abundance: once
v_gene: TRBV5-1
d_gene: NA
CDR3nt: TGCGCCAGCAGCTTCCCCGGGACTCCACCCAGCTCCTACAATGAGCAGTTCTTC
CDR3aa: CASSFPGTPPSSYNEQFF

j_gene: TRBJ2-1
abundance: NA
v_gene: TRBV6-1
d_gene: TRBD1
CDR3nt: TGTGCCAGCAGTCTGACAGGGTACTACAATGAGCAGTTCTTC
CDR3aa: CASSLTGYYNEQFF

j_gene: TRBJ2-7
abundance: once
v_gene: TRBV7-2
d_gene: NA
CDR3nt: TGTGCCAGCAGCTTAGGGGGGACCTCCTACGAGCAGTACTTC
CDR3aa: CASSLGGTSYEQYF

j_gene: TRBJ2-3
abundance: NA
v_gene: TRBV19
d_gene: NA
CDR3nt: TGTGCCAGTAGTAGAAACCGGGCCCCAGGGAGCACAGATACGCAGTATTTT
CDR3aa: CASSRNRAPGSTDTQYF